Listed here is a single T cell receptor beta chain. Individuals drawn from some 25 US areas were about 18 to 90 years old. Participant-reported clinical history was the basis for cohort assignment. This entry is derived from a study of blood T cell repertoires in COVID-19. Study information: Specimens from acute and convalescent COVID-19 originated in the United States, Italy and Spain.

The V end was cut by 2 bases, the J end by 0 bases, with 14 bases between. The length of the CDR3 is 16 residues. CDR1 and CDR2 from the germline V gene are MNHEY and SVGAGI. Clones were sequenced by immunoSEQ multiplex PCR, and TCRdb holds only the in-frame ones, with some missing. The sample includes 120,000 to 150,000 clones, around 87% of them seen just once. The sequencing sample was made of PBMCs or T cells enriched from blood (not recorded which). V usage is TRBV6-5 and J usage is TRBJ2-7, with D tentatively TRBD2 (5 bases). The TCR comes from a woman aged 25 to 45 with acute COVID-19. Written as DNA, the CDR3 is TGTGCCAGCAGTTACGACGGACTGGGGAGCTCCTACGAGCAGTACTTC. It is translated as CASSYDGLGSSYEQYF.